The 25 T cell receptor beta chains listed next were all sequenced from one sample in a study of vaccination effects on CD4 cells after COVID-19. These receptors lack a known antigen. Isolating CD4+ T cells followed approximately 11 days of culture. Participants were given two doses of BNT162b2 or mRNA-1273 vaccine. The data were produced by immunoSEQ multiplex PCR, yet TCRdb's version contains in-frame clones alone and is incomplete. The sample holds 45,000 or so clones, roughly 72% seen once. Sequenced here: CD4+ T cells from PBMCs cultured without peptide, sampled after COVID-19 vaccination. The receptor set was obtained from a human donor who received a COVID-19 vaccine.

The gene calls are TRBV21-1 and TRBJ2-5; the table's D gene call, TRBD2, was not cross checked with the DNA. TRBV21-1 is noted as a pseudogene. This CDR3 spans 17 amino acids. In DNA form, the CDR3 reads TGTGCCAGCAGCAAAGTGACGGAGAGGGAGTACACGGAGACCCAGTACTTC. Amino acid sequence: CASSKVTEREYTETQYF.

The CDR3 DNA follows: TGTGCCAGCAGCTCTACGGACTATGGCTACACCTTC. Amino acid sequence: CASSSTDYGYTF. The chain links TRBV11-1 to TRBJ1-2; D remains unclear. Germline V gene lookup returns CDR1 SGHAT and CDR2 FQDESV (reference sequence). V lost 4 bases to trimming and J lost 3 bases, with 6 bases between them. The CDR3 sequence is 12 residues long. The whole variable domain, filled in from reference TRBV11-1 and TRBJ1-2, reads EAEVAQSPRYKITEKSQAVAFWCDPISGHATLYWYRQILGQGPELLVQFQDESVVDDSQLPKDRFSAERLKGVDSTLKIQPAELGDSAMYLCASSSTDYGYTFGSGTRLTVV.

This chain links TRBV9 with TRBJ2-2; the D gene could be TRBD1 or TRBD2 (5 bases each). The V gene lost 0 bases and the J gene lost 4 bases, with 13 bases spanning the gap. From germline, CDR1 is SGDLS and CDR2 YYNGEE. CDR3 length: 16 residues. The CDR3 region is CASSVGRQRSTGELFF. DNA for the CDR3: TGTGCCAGCAGCGTAGGCCGACAGCGGAGCACCGGGGAGCTGTTTTTT.

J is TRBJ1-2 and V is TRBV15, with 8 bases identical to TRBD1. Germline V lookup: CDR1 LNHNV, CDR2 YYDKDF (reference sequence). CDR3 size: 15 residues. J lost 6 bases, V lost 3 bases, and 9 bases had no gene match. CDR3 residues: CATSRAGQGTDGYTF. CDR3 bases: TGTGCCACCAGCAGGGCTGGACAGGGTACGGATGGCTACACCTTC. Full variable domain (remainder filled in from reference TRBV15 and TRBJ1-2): DAMVIQNPRYQVTQFGKPVTLSCSQTLNHNVMYWYQQKSSQAPKLLFHYYDKDFNNEADTPDNFQSRRPNTSFCFLDIRSPGLGDTAMYLCATSRAGQGTDGYTFGSGTRLTVV.

This CDR3 is CASSIILAGDYEQYF. DNA for the CDR3: TGTGCCAGTAGTATTATACTAGCGGGAGACTACGAGCAGTACTTC. This chain joins TRBV19 and TRBJ2-7, with 11 bases aligning to TRBD2. Germline lookup yields CDR1 LNHDA and CDR2 SQIVND (reference sequence). This CDR3 region has 15 residues. The trim removed 3 bases at V and 3 bases at J, leaving 4 bases unmatched.

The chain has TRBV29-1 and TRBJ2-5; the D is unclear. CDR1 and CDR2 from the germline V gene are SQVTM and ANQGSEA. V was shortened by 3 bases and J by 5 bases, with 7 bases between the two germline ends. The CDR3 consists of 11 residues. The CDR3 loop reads CSVESGETQYF. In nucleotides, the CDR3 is TGCAGCGTTGAGAGTGGTGAGACCCAGTACTTC.

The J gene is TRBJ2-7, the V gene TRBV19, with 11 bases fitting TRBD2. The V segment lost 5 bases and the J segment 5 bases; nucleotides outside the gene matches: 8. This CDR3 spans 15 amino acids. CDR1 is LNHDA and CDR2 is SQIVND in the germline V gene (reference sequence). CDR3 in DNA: TGTGCCAGTAGTCCTTGGCTAGCGGGAGGCCACGAGCAGTACTTC. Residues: CASSPWLAGGHEQYF.

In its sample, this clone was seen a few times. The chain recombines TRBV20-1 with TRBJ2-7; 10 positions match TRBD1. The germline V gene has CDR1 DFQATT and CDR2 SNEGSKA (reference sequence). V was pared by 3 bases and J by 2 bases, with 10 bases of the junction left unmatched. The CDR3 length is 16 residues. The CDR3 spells CSASRLGQGSAYEQYF. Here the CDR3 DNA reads TGCAGTGCTAGTAGATTGGGACAGGGGTCTGCCTACGAGCAGTACTTC.

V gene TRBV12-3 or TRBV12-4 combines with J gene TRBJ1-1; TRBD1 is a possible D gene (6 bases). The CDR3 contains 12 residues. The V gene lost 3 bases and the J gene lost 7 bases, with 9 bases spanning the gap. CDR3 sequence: CASSFAGVEAFF. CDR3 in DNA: TGTGCCAGCAGTTTCGCAGGGGTTGAAGCTTTCTTT.

CDR3 region: CASSPGRDREKLFF. The CDR3 DNA is TGTGCCAGCAGCCCCGGCCGGGACAGAGAAAAACTGTTTTTT. The chain has TRBV3-1 (or the pseudogene TRBV3-2) and TRBJ1-4, with 7 bases identical to TRBD1. Germline CDR1 reads LGHDT; CDR2 reads YNNKEL (reference sequence). V lost 4 bases, J lost 8 bases, and 7 bases stayed unmatched. The CDR3 is 14 amino acids.

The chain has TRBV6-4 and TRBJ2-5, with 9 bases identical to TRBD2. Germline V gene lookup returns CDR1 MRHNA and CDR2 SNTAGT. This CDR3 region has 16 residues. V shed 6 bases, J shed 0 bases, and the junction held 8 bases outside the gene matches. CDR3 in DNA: TGTGCCAGCAGGGGAGGACTAGCGCCGTACCAAGAGACCCAGTACTTC. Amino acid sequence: CASRGGLAPYQETQYF.

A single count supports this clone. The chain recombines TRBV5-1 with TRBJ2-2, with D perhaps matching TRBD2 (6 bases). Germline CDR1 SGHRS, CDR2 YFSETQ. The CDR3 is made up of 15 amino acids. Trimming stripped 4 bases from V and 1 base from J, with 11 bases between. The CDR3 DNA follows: TGCGCCAGCAGCGCCGGGACTTTGAACACCGGGGAGCTGTTTTTT. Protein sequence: CASSAGTLNTGELFF. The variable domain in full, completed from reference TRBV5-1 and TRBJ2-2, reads KAGVTQTPRYLIKTRGQQVTLSCSPISGHRSVSWYQQTPGQGLQFLFEYFSETQRNKGNFPGRFSGRQFSNSRSEMNVSTLELGDSALYLCASSAGTLNTGELFFGEGSRLTVL.

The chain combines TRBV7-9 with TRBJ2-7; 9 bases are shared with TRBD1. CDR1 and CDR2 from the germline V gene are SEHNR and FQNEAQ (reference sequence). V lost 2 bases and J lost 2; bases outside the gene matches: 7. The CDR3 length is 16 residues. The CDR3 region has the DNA TGTGCCAGCAGCTTACAAGCGACAGGGGGAACCTACGAGCAGTACTTC. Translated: CASSLQATGGTYEQYF.

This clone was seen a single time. CDR3 DNA sequence: TGCGCCAGCATGGACACGAGTTATAATTCACCCCTCCACTTT. Translation: CASMDTSYNSPLHF. V usage is TRBV5-1 and J usage is TRBJ1-6; D might be TRBD1 (5 bases). This CDR3 contains 14 residues. Trimming shortened V by 6 bases and J by 4 bases, and 11 bases separated the two germline ends. Germline V gives CDR1 SGHRS, CDR2 YFSETQ.

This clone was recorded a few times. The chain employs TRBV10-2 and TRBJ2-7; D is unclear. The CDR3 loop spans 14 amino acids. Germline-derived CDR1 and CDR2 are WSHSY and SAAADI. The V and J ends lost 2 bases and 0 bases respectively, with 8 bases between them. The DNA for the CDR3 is TGCGCCAGCAGTGAGAGGACGGACTCCTACGAGCAGTACTTC. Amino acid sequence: CASSERTDSYEQYF.

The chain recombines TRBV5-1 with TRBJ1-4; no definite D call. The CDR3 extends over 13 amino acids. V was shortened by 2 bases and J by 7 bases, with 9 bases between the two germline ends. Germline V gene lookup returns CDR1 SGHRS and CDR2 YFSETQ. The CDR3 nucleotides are TGCGCCAGCAGCTTATATGACTCTGAAAAACTGTTTTTT. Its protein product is CASSLYDSEKLFF.

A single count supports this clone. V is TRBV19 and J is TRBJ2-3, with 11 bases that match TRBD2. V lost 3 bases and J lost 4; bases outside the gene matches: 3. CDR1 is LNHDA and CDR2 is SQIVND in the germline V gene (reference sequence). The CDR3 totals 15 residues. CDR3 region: CASSMNSGRADTQYF. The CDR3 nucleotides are TGTGCCAGTAGTATGAATAGCGGGAGGGCAGATACGCAGTATTTT.

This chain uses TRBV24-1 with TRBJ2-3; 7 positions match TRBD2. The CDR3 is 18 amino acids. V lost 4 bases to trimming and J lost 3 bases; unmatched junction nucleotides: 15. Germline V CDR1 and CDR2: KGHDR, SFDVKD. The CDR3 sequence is CATSDYGWEGQLTDTQYF. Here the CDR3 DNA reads TGTGCCACCAGTGACTACGGATGGGAGGGCCAATTGACAGATACGCAGTATTTT.

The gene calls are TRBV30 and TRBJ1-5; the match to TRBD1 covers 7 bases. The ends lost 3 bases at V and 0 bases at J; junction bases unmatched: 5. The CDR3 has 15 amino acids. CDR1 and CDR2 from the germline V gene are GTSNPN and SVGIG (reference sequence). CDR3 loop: CAWSQGQYSNQPQHF. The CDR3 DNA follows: TGTGCCTGGAGCCAGGGACAGTATAGCAATCAGCCCCAGCATTTT.

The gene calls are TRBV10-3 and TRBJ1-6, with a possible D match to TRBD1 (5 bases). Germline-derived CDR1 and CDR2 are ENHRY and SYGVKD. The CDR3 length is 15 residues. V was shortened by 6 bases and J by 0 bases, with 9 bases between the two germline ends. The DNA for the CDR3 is TGTGCCATCAGGTTTGACAGCTCCTATAATTCACCCCTCCACTTT. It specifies CAIRFDSSYNSPLHF.

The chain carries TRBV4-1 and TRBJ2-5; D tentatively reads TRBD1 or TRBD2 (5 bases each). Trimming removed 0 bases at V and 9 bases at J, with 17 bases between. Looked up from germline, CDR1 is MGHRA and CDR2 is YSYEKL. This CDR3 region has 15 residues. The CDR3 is CASSQDWPPRGAQYF. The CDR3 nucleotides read TGCGCCAGCAGCCAAGATTGGCCTCCGAGGGGCGCCCAGTACTTC.

CDR3: CASSSRLSSPYNEQFF. CDR3 coding DNA: TGTGCCAGCAGTTCCAGACTCTCCTCTCCCTACAATGAGCAGTTCTTC. The V gene is TRBV7-2, the J gene TRBJ2-1; no clear D gene. V shed 6 bases and J shed 2 bases, with 17 bases lying between them. The CDR3 sequence is 16 residues long. The germline gives CDR1 SGHTA, CDR2 FQGNSA. Full variable domain (missing parts from reference TRBV7-2 and TRBJ2-1): GAGVSQSPSNKVTEKGKDVELRCDPISGHTALYWYRQSLGQGLEFLIYFQGNSAPDKSGLPSDRFSAERTGGSVSTLTIQRTQQEDSAVYLCASSSRLSSPYNEQFFGPGTRLTVL.

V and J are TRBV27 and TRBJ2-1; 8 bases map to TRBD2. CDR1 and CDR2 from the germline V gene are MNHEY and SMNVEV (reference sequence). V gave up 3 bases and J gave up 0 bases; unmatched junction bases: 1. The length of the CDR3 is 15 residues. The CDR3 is CASSLGTSSYNEQFF. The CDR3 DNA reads TGTGCCAGCAGTTTGGGGACTAGCTCCTACAATGAGCAGTTCTTC.

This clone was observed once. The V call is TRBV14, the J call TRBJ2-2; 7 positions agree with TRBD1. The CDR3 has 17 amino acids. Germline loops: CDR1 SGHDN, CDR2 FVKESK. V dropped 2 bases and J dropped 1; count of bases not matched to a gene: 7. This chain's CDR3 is CASSQKARTGNTGELFF. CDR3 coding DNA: TGTGCCAGCAGCCAAAAGGCCCGGACAGGGAACACCGGGGAGCTGTTTTTT.

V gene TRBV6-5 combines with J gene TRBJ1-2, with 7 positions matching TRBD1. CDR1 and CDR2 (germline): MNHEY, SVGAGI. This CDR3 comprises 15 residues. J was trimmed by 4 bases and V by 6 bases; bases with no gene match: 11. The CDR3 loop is CASSKDEGTVYGYTF. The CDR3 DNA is TGTGCCAGCAGCAAAGACGAAGGGACAGTCTATGGCTACACCTTC.